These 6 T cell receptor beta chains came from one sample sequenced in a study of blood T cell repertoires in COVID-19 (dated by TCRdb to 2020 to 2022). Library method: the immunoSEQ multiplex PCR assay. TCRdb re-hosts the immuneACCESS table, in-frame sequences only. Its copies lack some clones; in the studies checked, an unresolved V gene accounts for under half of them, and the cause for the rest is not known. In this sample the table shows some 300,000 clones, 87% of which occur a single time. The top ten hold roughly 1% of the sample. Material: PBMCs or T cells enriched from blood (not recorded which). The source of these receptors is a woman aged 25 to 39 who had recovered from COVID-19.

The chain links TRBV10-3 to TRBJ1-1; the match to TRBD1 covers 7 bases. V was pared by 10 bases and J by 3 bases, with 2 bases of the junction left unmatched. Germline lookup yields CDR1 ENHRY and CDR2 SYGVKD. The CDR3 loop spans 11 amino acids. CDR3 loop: CATQGDTEAFF. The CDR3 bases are TGTGCCACGCAGGGGGACACTGAAGCTTTCTTT.

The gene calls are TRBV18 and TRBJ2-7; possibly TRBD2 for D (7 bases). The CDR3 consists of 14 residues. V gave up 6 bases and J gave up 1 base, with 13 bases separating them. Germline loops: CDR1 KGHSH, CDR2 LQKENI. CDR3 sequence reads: CASSGGGGSYEQYF. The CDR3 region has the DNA TGTGCCAGCTCCGGGGGCGGGGGTTCCTACGAGCAGTACTTC.

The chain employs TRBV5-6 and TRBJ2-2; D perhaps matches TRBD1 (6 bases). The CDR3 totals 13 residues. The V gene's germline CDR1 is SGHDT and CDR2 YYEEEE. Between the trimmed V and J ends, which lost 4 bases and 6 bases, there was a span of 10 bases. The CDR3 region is CASSKQGAGELFF. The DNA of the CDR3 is TGTGCCAGCAGCAAACAGGGTGCCGGGGAGCTGTTTTTT.

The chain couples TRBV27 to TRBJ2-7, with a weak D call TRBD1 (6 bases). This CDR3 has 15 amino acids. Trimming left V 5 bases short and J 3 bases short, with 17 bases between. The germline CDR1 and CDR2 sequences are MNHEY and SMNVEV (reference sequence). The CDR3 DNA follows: TGTGCCAGCAGTCTGGGGAGACAGGTTAACTACGAGCAGTACTTC. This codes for CASSLGRQVNYEQYF.

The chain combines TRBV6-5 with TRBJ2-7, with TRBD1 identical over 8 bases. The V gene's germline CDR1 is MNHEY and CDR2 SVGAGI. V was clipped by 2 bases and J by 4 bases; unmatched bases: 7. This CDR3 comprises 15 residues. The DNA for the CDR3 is TGTGCCAGCAGTTACCGCGGACAGGGTGGGTACGAGCAGTACTTC. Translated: CASSYRGQGGYEQYF.

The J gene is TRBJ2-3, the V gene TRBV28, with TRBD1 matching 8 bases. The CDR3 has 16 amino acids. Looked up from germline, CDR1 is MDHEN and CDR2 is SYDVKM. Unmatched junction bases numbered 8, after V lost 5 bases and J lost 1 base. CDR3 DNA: TGTGCCAGCAGTGAACCAGGGGGCAGGGGCACAGATACGCAGTATTTT. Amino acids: CASSEPGGRGTDTQYF.